This TCR beta chain was found in a study of cytomegalovirus exposure and HLA in healthy donors. The V gene's germline CDR1 is SGDLS and CDR2 YYNGEE. The CDR3 runs to 16 residues. With 5 bases removed from V and 4 bases from J, the gap between germline ends came to 21 bases. Generated by immunoSEQ multiplex PCR, the TCRdb table keeps only in-frame clones and is missing some. The table includes about 76,000 clones, 94% detected once. Sequencing input: PBMCs. This clonotype was sampled from a woman between 18 and 29 years old in good health and CMV-seronegative. The chain links TRBV9 to TRBJ1-1; D is undetermined. DNA for the CDR3: TGTGCCAGCAGTGCAAACAGAGATGCTCGTACCACTGAAGCTTTCTTT. It is translated as CASSANRDARTTEAFF.